This T cell receptor (beta chain) came from a study of shared clonotypes between healthy human individuals. Study background: The donors, two women and three men, were aged 18 to 49.

Each sample came from a Caucasian adult donor living in Nashville, Tennessee. Comment on this clone: Its antigen is currently unknown.

The J segment lost 0 bases and the V segment lost 8 bases, leaving 7 bases of the junction unmatched. The germline V gene encodes CDR1 MNHNS and CDR2 SASEGT. This CDR3 region has 15 residues. Study results and caveats: Read depth was anticipated to influence clonotype sharing among donors. Relative to clonotypes present in all four donors, those not shared had lower generation probabilities.

Some clones are missing from TCRdb's copy, which holds only in-frame ones; the method was immunoSEQ multiplex PCR. This sample has under 600,000 clones, with around 97% found just once. The gene calls are TRBV6-1 and TRBJ1-5, with 7 positions matching TRBD1. This clonotype originated in a woman between 25 and 40 years old in good health. The specimen sequenced was naive CD4+ T cells sorted from blood. The subset: CD45RA+ positively selected. The DNA for the CDR3 is TGTGCCAGCCTCTGGGACAGTTATAGCAATCAGCCCCAGCATTTT. This encodes CASLWDSYSNQPQHF.